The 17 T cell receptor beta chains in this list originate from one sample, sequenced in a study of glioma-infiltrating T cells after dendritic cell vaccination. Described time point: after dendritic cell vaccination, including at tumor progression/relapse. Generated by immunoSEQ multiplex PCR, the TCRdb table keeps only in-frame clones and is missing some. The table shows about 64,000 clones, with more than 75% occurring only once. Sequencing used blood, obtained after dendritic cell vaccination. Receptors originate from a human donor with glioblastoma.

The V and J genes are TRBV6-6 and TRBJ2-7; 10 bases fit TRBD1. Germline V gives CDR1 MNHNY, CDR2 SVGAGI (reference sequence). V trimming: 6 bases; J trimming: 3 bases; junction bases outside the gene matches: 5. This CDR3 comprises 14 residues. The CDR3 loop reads CASSPGQGVYEQYF. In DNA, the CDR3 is TGTGCCAGCAGCCCTGGACAGGGGGTCTACGAGCAGTACTTC.

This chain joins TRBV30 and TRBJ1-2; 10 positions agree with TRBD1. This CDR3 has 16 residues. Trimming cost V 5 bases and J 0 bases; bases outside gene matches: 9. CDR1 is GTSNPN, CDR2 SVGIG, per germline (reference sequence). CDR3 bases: TGTGCCTGGGACCCGGGACAGGGGATCACTAACTATGGCTACACCTTC. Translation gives CAWDPGQGITNYGYTF.

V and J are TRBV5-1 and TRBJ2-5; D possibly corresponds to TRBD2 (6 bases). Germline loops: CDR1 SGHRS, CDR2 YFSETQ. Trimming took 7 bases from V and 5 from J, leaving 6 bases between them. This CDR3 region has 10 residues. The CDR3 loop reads CASAGETQYF. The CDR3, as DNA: TGCGCCAGCGCGGGGGAGACCCAGTACTTC.

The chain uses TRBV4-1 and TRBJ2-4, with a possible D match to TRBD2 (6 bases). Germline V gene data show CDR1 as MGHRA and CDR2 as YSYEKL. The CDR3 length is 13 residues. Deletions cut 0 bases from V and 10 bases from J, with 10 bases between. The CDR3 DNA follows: TGCGCCAGCAGCCAAGACTATGGGGGGATTCAGTACTTC. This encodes CASSQDYGGIQYF.

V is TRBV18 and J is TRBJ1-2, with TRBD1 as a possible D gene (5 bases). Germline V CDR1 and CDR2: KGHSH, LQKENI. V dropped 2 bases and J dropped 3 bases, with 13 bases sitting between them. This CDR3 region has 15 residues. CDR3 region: CASSPSQGYDYGYTF. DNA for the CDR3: TGTGCCAGCTCACCAAGCCAGGGTTATGACTATGGCTACACCTTC.

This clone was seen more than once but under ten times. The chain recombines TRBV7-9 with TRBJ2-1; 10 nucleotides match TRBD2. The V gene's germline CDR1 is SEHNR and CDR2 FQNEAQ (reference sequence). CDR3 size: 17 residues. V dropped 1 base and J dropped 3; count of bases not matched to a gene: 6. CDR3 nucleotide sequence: TGTGCCAGCAGCTTAGATACTAGCGGGGCGGGCTACAATGAGCAGTTCTTC. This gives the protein CASSLDTSGAGYNEQFF.

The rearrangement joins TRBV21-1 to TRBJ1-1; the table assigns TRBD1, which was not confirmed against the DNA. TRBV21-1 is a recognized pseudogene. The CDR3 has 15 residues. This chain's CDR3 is CASSPRDRENTEAFF. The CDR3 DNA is TGTGCCAGCAGCCCTCGGGACAGGGAAAACACTGAAGCTTTCTTT.

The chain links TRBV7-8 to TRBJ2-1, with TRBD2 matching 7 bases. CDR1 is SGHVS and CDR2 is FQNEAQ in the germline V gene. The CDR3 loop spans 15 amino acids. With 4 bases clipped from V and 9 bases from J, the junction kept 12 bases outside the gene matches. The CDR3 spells CASSSGGTKPGEQFF. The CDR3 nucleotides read TGTGCCAGCAGCTCCGGGGGGACGAAACCGGGTGAGCAGTTCTTC.

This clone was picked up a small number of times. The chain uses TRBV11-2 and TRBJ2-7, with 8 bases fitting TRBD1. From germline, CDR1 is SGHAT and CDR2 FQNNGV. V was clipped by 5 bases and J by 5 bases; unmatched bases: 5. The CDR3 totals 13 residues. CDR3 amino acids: CASSDNRGNEQYF. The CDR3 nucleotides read TGTGCCAGCAGCGATAACAGGGGGAACGAGCAGTACTTC.

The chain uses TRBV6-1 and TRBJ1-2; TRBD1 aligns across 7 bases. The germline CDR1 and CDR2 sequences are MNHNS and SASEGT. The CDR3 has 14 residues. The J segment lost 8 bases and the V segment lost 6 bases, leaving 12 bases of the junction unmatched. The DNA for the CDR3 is TGTGCCAGCAGGGGGACAGCCGCTCCGGAAGGCTACACCTTC. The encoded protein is CASRGTAAPEGYTF.

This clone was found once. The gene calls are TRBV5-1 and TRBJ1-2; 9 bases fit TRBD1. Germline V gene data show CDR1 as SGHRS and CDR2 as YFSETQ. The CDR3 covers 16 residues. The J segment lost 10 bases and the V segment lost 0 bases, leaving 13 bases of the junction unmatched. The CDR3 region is CASSLEVGDRAWDYTF. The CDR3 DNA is TGCGCCAGCAGCTTGGAGGTTGGGGACAGGGCTTGGGACTACACCTTC. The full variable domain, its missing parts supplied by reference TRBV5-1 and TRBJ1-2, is KAGVTQTPRYLIKTRGQQVTLSCSPISGHRSVSWYQQTPGQGLQFLFEYFSETQRNKGNFPGRFSGRQFSNSRSEMNVSTLELGDSALYLCASSLEVGDRAWDYTFGSGTRLTVV.

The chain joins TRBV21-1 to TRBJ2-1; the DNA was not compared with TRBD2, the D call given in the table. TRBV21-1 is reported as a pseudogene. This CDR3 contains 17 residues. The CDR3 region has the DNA TGTGCCAGCAGCTCATCCCCCACGACTAGCGGGAGGAATGAGCAGTTCTTC. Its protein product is CASSSSPTTSGRNEQFF.

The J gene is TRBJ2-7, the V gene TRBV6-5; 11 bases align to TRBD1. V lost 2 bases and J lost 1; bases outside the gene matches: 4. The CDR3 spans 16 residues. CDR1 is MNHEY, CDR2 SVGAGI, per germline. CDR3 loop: CASSYGQGAPSYEQYF. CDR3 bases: TGTGCCAGCAGTTACGGACAGGGGGCCCCTTCCTACGAGCAGTACTTC.

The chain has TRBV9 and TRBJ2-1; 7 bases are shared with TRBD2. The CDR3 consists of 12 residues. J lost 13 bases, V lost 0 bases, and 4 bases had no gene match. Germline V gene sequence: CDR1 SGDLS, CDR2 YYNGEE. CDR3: CASSVGRGEQFF. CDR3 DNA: TGTGCCAGCAGCGTAGGCCGGGGGGAACAGTTCTTC.

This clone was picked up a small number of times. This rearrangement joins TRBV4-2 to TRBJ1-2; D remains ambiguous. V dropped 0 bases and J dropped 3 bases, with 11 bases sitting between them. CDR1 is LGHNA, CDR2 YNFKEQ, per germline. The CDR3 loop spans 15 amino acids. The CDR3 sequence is CASSQDEQSHYGYTF. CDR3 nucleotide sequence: TGTGCCAGCAGCCAAGATGAACAGAGCCACTATGGCTACACCTTC.

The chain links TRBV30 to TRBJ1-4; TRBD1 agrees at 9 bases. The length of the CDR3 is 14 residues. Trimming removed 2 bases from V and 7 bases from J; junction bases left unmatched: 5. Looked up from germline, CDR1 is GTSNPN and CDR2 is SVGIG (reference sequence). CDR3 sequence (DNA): TGTGCCTGGAGTAAACAGGGGGCCGGTGAAAAACTGTTTTTT. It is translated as CAWSKQGAGEKLFF.

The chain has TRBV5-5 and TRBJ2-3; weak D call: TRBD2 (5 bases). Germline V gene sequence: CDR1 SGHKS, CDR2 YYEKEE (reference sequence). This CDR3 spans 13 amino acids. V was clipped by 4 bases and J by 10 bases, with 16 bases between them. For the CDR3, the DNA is TGTGCCAGCAGCGGGAGTGAGCTGATCGCGCAGTATTTT. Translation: CASSGSELIAQYF. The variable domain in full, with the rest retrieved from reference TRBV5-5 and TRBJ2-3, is DAGVTQSPTHLIKTRGQQVTLRCSPISGHKSVSWYQQVLGQGPQFIFQYYEKEERGRGNFPDRFSARQFPNYSSELNVNALLLGDSALYLCASSGSELIAQYFGPGTRLTVL.